The text below deals with one TCR beta chain. The data were taken from a study of blood T cell repertoires in COVID-19. V was pared by 5 bases and J by 10 bases, with 9 bases between. CDR3 length equals 11 residues. The method was immunoSEQ multiplex PCR; TCRdb's version includes in-frame clones alone and lacks a portion of them. The sample has around 310,000 clones, 85% to 90% seen once. The TCR originated in a woman between 40 and 50 years old with COVID-19, enrolled during active disease. Sample: peripheral blood. The chain is built from TRBV12-3 or TRBV12-4 and TRBJ2-1; TRBD2 is a possible D gene (6 bases). The CDR3 region has the DNA TGTGCCAGCAGTACCGGACTAGAGCAGTTCTTC. As protein: CASSTGLEQFF.